The 13 T cell receptor beta chains listed next were all sequenced from one sample in a study of monozygotic twins with inflammatory bowel disease. Each CDR3 protein gets one entry in TCRdb, which reprocessed the 5' RACE reads and gives no DNA. The sample table sets out a few hundred thousand distinct CDR3 sequences. Source material: blood. These receptors were taken from a human donor with ulcerative colitis or Crohn's disease, or a healthy co-twin of an affected twin (not recorded which).

The chain combines TRBV9 with TRBJ2-7; TCRdb's D call, TRBD1, is unchecked because there is no DNA. The CDR3 consists of 16 residues. Germline V lookup: CDR1 SGDLS, CDR2 YYNGEE. CDR3 residues: CASSREGQGASYEQYF.

V is TRBV27 and J is TRBJ1-1. Germline V gene sequence: CDR1 MNHEY, CDR2 SMNVEV (reference sequence). The CDR3 consists of 14 residues. Here the CDR3 reads CASSLNRPNTEAFF.

The chain recombines TRBV6-5 with TRBJ2-7; as DNA is missing, the TRBD1 call by TCRdb cannot be tested. Germline V gene lookup returns CDR1 MNHEY and CDR2 SVGAGI. This CDR3 has 15 residues. CDR3 residues: CASSSLNRGFYEQYF.

The rearrangement uses TRBV20-1 and TRBJ2-5; TCRdb lists TRBD1, though no DNA is available to test this call. There are 13 residues in the CDR3. Germline assignment: CDR1 DFQATT and CDR2 SNEGSKA (reference sequence). Here the CDR3 reads CSARDPRVGTQYF.

V is TRBV6-5 and J is TRBJ2-1. The germline gives CDR1 MNHEY, CDR2 SVGAGI. The CDR3 runs to 15 residues. The CDR3 protein is CASSYPGRSYNEQFF.

The chain uses TRBV6-5 and TRBJ1-1. This CDR3 comprises 14 residues. CDR1 and CDR2 from the germline V gene are MNHEY and SVGAGI. The CDR3: CASSYSLRDTEAFF.

The chain links TRBV3-1 to TRBJ1-3; TCRdb gives TRBD1 as the D gene, but with no DNA this cannot be confirmed. The CDR3 totals 14 residues. Germline loops: CDR1 LGHDT, CDR2 YNNKEL (reference sequence). This chain's CDR3 is CASSHRVSGNTIYF.

V usage is TRBV3-1 and J usage is TRBJ2-5. The germline V gene encodes CDR1 LGHDT and CDR2 YNNKEL (reference sequence). The length of the CDR3 is 14 residues. CDR3 amino acids: CASSQSPAQETQYF.

V gene TRBV4-3 combines with J gene TRBJ2-2. Germline V gene lookup returns CDR1 LGHNA and CDR2 YSLEER. The CDR3 runs to 13 residues. This chain's CDR3 is CASSEINTGELFF.

The chain has TRBV6-2 or TRBV6-3 and TRBJ2-7; the TCRdb D gene call, TRBD2, has no DNA to confirm it. The CDR3 runs to 16 residues. CDR1 and CDR2 from the germline V gene are MNHEY and SVGEGT. The CDR3 is CASSFAWTTRIYEQYF.

The chain has TRBV20-1 and TRBJ2-2; TCRdb's D call of TRBD2 is untestable without DNA. The length of the CDR3 is 15 residues. Germline CDR1 is DFQATT and CDR2 is SNEGSKA (reference sequence). CDR3 region: CSASLAGGNTGELFF.

The V gene is TRBV11-2, the J gene TRBJ2-1; the D call from TCRdb, TRBD2, cannot be confirmed without DNA. The germline V gene encodes CDR1 SGHAT and CDR2 FQNNGV. This CDR3 has 16 amino acids. Here the CDR3 reads CASSLGTSGKYNEQFF.

The J gene is TRBJ2-5, the V gene TRBV7-6; the D call from TCRdb, TRBD1, cannot be confirmed without DNA. Germline assignment: CDR1 SGHVS and CDR2 FNYEAQ. CDR3 length: 15 amino acids. This chain's CDR3 is CASSYRRGRKETQYF.